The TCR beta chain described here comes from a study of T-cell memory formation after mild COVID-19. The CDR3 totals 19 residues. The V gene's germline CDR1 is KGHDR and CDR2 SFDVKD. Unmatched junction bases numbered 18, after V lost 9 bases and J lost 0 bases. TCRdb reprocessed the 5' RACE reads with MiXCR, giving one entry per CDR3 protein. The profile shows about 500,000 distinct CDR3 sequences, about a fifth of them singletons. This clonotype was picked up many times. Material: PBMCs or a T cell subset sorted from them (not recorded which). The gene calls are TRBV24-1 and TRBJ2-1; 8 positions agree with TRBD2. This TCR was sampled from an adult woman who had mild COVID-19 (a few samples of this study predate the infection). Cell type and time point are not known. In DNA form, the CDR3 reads TGTGCCACCTCCTCTGGCAGGGTTAGGCGGGGGGCCTCCTACAATGAGCAGTTCTTC. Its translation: CATSSGRVRRGASYNEQFF.